A single sample is the source of the 26 T cell receptor beta chains below, sequenced in a study of type 1 regulatory T cells. Study findings and constraints: Compared with non-Tr1 cells, Tr1 cells showed a narrower TCR repertoire.

These receptors are not linked to any known antigen. A single record per CDR3 protein comes from TCRdb applying MiXCR to the reads. The repertoire holds 60,000 to 75,000 distinct CDR3 sequences, with less than 25% as singletons. The sample was cultured type 1 regulatory T (Tr1) cells, either the whole culture or a sorted fraction (not recorded which). Receptors were obtained from a human donor in good health.

This clonotype was picked up a small number of times. The V and J genes are TRBV12-3 or TRBV12-4 and TRBJ2-1; 8 nucleotides match TRBD1. This CDR3 has 15 residues. Trimming at V came to 6 bases and at J to 6 bases, leaving 10 bases not matched to a gene. Here the CDR3 reads CASSPGGAEGNEQFF. The DNA for the CDR3 is TGTGCCAGCAGCCCAGGGGGCGCCGAGGGCAATGAGCAGTTCTTC.

The V gene is TRBV6-1, the J gene TRBJ2-5; D possibly corresponds to TRBD1 (5 bases). CDR3 length: 14 amino acids. Trimming stripped 2 bases from V and 2 bases from J, with 9 bases between. Germline lookup yields CDR1 MNHNS and CDR2 SASEGT. The CDR3 protein is CASSERGRQETQYF. The CDR3 DNA reads as TGTGCCAGCAGTGAAAGGGGTCGGCAAGAGACCCAGTACTTC.

The table lists this clonotype with a few counts. The chain uses TRBV11-2 and TRBJ2-2; perhaps TRBD2 as D (7 bases). Looked up from germline, CDR1 is SGHAT and CDR2 is FQNNGV. V lost 7 bases and J lost 6, with 24 bases in between. The CDR3 consists of 17 residues. The CDR3 region is CASNPEWGGSRAGELFF. Written as DNA, the CDR3 is TGTGCCAGCAACCCAGAGTGGGGGGGCAGTAGGGCCGGGGAGCTGTTTTTT.

This clonotype appeared many times. The CDR3 reads CASPGRLRPEAFF. In nucleotides, the CDR3 is TGTGCCAGCCCCGGTAGGTTGCGGCCCGAAGCTTTCTTT. J is TRBJ1-1 and V is TRBV9, with D unclear. The CDR3 length is 13 residues. Deletions cut 7 bases from V and 8 bases from J, with 18 bases between. The germline V gene encodes CDR1 SGDLS and CDR2 YYNGEE.

This clonotype was seen a few times. The chain uses TRBV4-2 and TRBJ1-6, with unresolved D. There are 15 residues in the CDR3. Trimming removed 0 bases from V and 7 bases from J, with 10 bases in between. Germline CDR1 LGHNA, CDR2 YNFKEQ. The CDR3 reads CASSQERRGNSPLHF. For the CDR3, the DNA is TGTGCCAGCAGCCAAGAGCGACGGGGAAATTCACCCCTCCACTTT.

The chain uses TRBV20-1 and TRBJ2-5, with D possibly matching TRBD1 (6 bases). Germline V gene sequence: CDR1 DFQATT, CDR2 SNEGSKA (reference sequence). CDR3 length equals 17 residues. V was shortened by 0 bases and J by 5 bases, with 22 bases between the two germline ends. The CDR3 sequence: CSARDQGQGFGKETQYF. The CDR3 DNA follows: TGCAGTGCTAGAGATCAAGGCCAGGGGTTCGGAAAGGAGACCCAGTACTTC.

This clonotype was recorded a few times. The V and J genes are TRBV5-1 and TRBJ1-1; D gene uncertain. The CDR3 length is 13 residues. Trimming left V 0 bases short and J 2 bases short, with 5 bases between. Germline V gene data show CDR1 as SGHRS and CDR2 as YFSETQ. CDR3 coding DNA: TGCGCCAGCAGCTTGGGAGCTAACACTGAAGCTTTCTTT. Translated: CASSLGANTEAFF.

This clonotype was seen a few times. The V and J genes are TRBV28 and TRBJ2-5; D gene uncertain. The CDR3 extends over 14 amino acids. The germline V gene encodes CDR1 MDHEN and CDR2 SYDVKM. Trimming removed 2 bases from V and 3 bases from J, with 10 bases in between. The CDR3 loop is CASSLVTQEETQYF. CDR3 sequence (DNA): TGTGCCAGCAGTTTAGTAACCCAGGAAGAGACCCAGTACTTC.

The V gene is TRBV3-1, the J gene TRBJ1-2; D unresolved. The CDR3 has 14 amino acids. Trimming left V 5 bases short and J 3 bases short, with 13 bases between. Germline lookup yields CDR1 LGHDT and CDR2 YNNKEL (reference sequence). CDR3 nucleotides: TGTGCCAGCAGCTCCCCTGGGTTCGACTATGGCTACACCTTC. It specifies CASSSPGFDYGYTF.

The chain carries TRBV6-6 and TRBJ1-2; D gene uncertain. The CDR3 covers 11 residues. V was cut by 6 bases and J by 8 bases, with 10 bases left in between. Germline CDR1 reads MNHNY; CDR2 reads SVGAGI (reference sequence). CDR3 loop: CASSKGIGYTF. Here the CDR3 DNA reads TGTGCCAGCAGCAAAGGGATCGGCTACACCTTC.

The chain uses TRBV18 and TRBJ1-1; D gene ambiguous. The V end lost 6 bases, the J end lost 9 bases, and 14 bases lay between the germline ends. CDR3 length: 12 amino acids. The germline gives CDR1 KGHSH, CDR2 LQKENI. The CDR3 is CASSLQQDQAFF. CDR3 coding DNA: TGTGCCAGCTCCCTACAGCAGGACCAAGCTTTCTTT.

This clonotype was found a few times. One base away lies a much larger clone, so this may be a sequencing read error. J is TRBJ1-2 and V is TRBV20-1; D call uncertain. Germline CDR1 is DFQATT and CDR2 is SNEGSKA (reference sequence). V lost 3 bases and J lost 5, with 1 base in between. The CDR3 is made up of 9 amino acids. DNA for the CDR3: TGCAGTGCTAGTTATGGCTACACCTTC. This codes for CSASYGYTF.

This clonotype was seen a few times. This chain connects TRBV10-3 to TRBJ2-1; 8 positions agree with TRBD1. V trimming: 3 bases; J trimming: 5 bases; junction bases outside the gene matches: 15. CDR1 ENHRY and CDR2 SYGVKD come from the germline V gene. CDR3 length equals 18 residues. The CDR3 sequence: CAISDIPSAGTGDNEQFF. The DNA for the CDR3 is TGTGCCATCAGTGATATCCCTTCAGCCGGGACAGGAGACAATGAGCAGTTCTTC.

This clonotype has a handful of counts. This chain joins TRBV20-1 and TRBJ2-7, with a possible D match to TRBD1 (6 bases). The germline V gene encodes CDR1 DFQATT and CDR2 SNEGSKA (reference sequence). The CDR3 extends over 13 amino acids. The germline V and J ends were trimmed by 3 bases and 6 bases, with 15 bases remaining between them. The CDR3 DNA reads as TGCAGTGCTAGCGTGCAGGGGCGGTCCGAGCAGTACTTC. Encoded protein: CSASVQGRSEQYF.

The chain recombines TRBV6-2 or TRBV6-3 with TRBJ2-2, with TRBD1 as a possible D gene (6 bases). The CDR3 has 14 amino acids. The germline CDR1 and CDR2 sequences are MNHEY and SVGEGT. Trimming took 6 bases from V and 4 from J, leaving 12 bases between them. The CDR3 nucleotides are TGTGCCAGCAGGGACAGTGCCAGCACCGGGGAGCTGTTTTTT. Protein sequence: CASRDSASTGELFF.

This chain joins TRBV20-1 and TRBJ1-2, with D unresolved. The CDR3 contains 13 residues. The V and J ends lost 2 bases and 2 bases respectively, with 9 bases between them. Per the germline V gene, CDR1 is DFQATT and CDR2 is SNEGSKA (reference sequence). In nucleotides, the CDR3 is TGCAGTGCTAGAAACAGCGTAAACTATGGCTACACCTTC. Protein product: CSARNSVNYGYTF.

This clonotype was picked up a small number of times. V gene TRBV12-3 or TRBV12-4 combines with J gene TRBJ2-1, with D unresolved. There are 11 residues in the CDR3. V was pared by 2 bases and J by 10 bases, with 6 bases between. The chain's CDR3 is CASSLLGEQFF. The CDR3 DNA reads as TGTGCCAGCAGTTTACTGGGGGAGCAGTTCTTC.

The table lists this clonotype with a few counts. The V gene is TRBV7-2, the J gene TRBJ1-2, with no clear D. The CDR3 extends over 14 amino acids. Germline V gene sequence: CDR1 SGHTA, CDR2 FQGNSA. The ends were cut back, 4 bases at V and 2 bases at J, with 11 bases in the middle. For the CDR3, the DNA is TGTGCCAGCAGCTCCTCCCACAGCAACTATGGCTACACCTTC. Residues: CASSSSHSNYGYTF.

There are many counts of this clonotype. This rearrangement joins TRBV5-1 to TRBJ2-7, with no clear D. From germline, CDR1 is SGHRS and CDR2 YFSETQ. The CDR3 contains 17 residues. V was trimmed by 0 bases and J by 4 bases, leaving 20 bases between them. Here the CDR3 reads CASSLAELGRPAYEQYF. The CDR3 DNA is TGCGCCAGCAGCTTGGCCGAGTTGGGCCGACCAGCGTACGAGCAGTACTTC.

This chain connects TRBV28 to TRBJ2-3, with TRBD2 matching over 7 bases. Germline-derived CDR1 and CDR2 are MDHEN and SYDVKM. With V trimmed by 7 bases and J by 2 bases, 6 bases remained unmatched. CDR3 length equals 14 residues. This CDR3 reads CASKRTRITDTQYF. The CDR3 DNA reads as TGTGCCAGCAAAAGGACTAGGATCACAGATACGCAGTATTTT.

V is TRBV29-1 and J is TRBJ1-4; D is ambiguous. Trimming removed 6 bases at V and 5 bases at J, with 7 bases between. Germline CDR1 and CDR2: SQVTM and ANQGSEA. This CDR3 has 11 amino acids. The CDR3 is CSVNMNEKLFF. The DNA of the CDR3 is TGCAGCGTAAACATGAATGAAAAACTGTTTTTT.

V is TRBV20-1 and J is TRBJ1-5; D gene uncertain. The CDR3 runs to 13 residues. Germline-derived CDR1 and CDR2 are DFQATT and SNEGSKA (reference sequence). V lost 3 bases and J 4 bases, leaving 10 bases between the germline ends. The CDR3 DNA reads as TGCAGTGCTAGTCTTAAATTAAATCAGCCCCAGCATTTT. Its protein is CSASLKLNQPQHF.

This clonotype was seen a handful of times. The chain is built from TRBV6-5 and TRBJ1-1; 7 nucleotides line up with TRBD1. The CDR3 consists of 14 residues. V trimming: 0 bases; J trimming: 4 bases; junction bases outside the gene matches: 2. Germline CDR1 and CDR2: MNHEY and SVGAGI. This CDR3 reads CASSYSTGRTEAFF. For the CDR3, the DNA is TGTGCCAGCAGTTACTCGACAGGGCGCACTGAAGCTTTCTTT.

The rearrangement links TRBV24-1 to TRBJ2-3; D call uncertain. CDR3 length: 12 amino acids. V lost 9 bases to trimming and J lost 1 base, with 7 bases between them. In germline, CDR1 is KGHDR, CDR2 SFDVKD. CDR3 bases: TGTGCCACCGGTAGGGGCACAGATACGCAGTATTTT. It yields the protein CATGRGTDTQYF.

In its sample, this clonotype was seen many times. The rearrangement joins TRBV29-1 to TRBJ2-1; 12 positions agree with TRBD2. Germline V CDR1 and CDR2: SQVTM, ANQGSEA. After removal of 7 bases from V and 13 bases from J, the junction contained 5 bases not matched to a gene. The CDR3 is 11 amino acids. This CDR3 is CSGLTSGGQFF. For the CDR3, the DNA is TGCAGCGGCCTGACTAGCGGGGGACAGTTCTTC.

There are a few counts of this clonotype. This rearrangement joins TRBV5-1 to TRBJ1-1; the D is unclear. Deletions cut 0 bases from V and 3 bases from J, with 6 bases between. Germline V gives CDR1 SGHRS, CDR2 YFSETQ. The CDR3 contains 13 residues. The CDR3 DNA reads TGCGCCAGCAGCTTGGGCAGTCACACTGAAGCTTTCTTT. As protein: CASSLGSHTEAFF. Combining the CDR3 with reference TRBV5-1 and TRBJ1-1 gives the whole variable domain KAGVTQTPRYLIKTRGQQVTLSCSPISGHRSVSWYQQTPGQGLQFLFEYFSETQRNKGNFPGRFSGRQFSNSRSEMNVSTLELGDSALYLCASSLGSHTEAFFGQGTRLTVV.